This T cell receptor beta chain derives from a study of T-cell memory formation after mild COVID-19. Study results and limitations: The study found contracting CD4+ clones mainly in CM and EM and contracting CD8+ clones in EMRA. CD4/CD8 balance held among clones contracting day 15 to 85, and later expanders leaned CD4+.

Trimming took 2 bases from V and 6 from J, leaving 14 bases between them. The germline V gene encodes CDR1 DFQATT and CDR2 SNEGSKA (reference sequence). This CDR3 has 13 amino acids. TCRdb reanalysed the 5' RACE reads using MiXCR and keeps one entry per CDR3 protein. Here the sample spans a few hundred thousand distinct CDR3 sequences, approximately 19% being singletons. Remarks on this clonotype: Its target is unknown.

Material: PBMCs or a T cell subset sorted from them (not recorded which). The sequence came from a man between 18 and 35 years old who had mild COVID-19 (a few samples of this study predate the infection). Cell type and time point are not known. This chain connects TRBV20-1 to TRBJ2-7; D gene ambiguous. The CDR3 DNA sequence: TGCAGTGCTAGATTGGCAGGCGGACGCGAGCAGTACGTC. Translation gives CSARLAGGREQYV.